A selection of T cell receptor beta chains follows, all from one sample in a study of CD8+CD57+ T cells in acquired aplastic anemia. TCRdb itself ran the reads through MiXCR, one entry per CDR3 protein. The sample contains more than 150,000 distinct CDR3 sequences, about three fifths of which appear only once. Material for sequencing was sorted CD4+, CD8+, or CD8+CD57+ T cells (not recorded which) from PBMCs. The origin of the receptors is a human donor with severe aplastic anemia or a healthy control (not recorded which). The CDR3 runs from the conserved cysteine through the conserved F or W. D genes are given only for firm matches. A row's size may be missing; if present it is once, few, many or a size class.

>TRBJ1-1|TRBV20-1|-|-
CSAWKNTEAFF
TGCAGTGCTTGGAAGAACACTGAAGCTTTCTTT
>TRBJ2-2|TRBV7-6|once|-
CASSLARGEGNTGELFF
TGTGCCAGCAGCTTAGCGCGTGGGGAAGGAAACACCGGGGAGCTGTTTTTT
>TRBJ2-7|TRBV27|many|TRBD1
CASSSRQGWYEQYF
TGTGCCAGCAGTTCTAGACAGGGTTGGTACGAGCAGTACTTC
>TRBJ2-7|TRBV7-9|few|TRBD2
CASSGWVGRAFEQYF
TGTGCCAGCAGCGGGTGGGTCGGGAGGGCCTTCGAGCAGTACTTC
>TRBJ1-2|TRBV29-1|many|-
CSVTGKFGYTF
TGCAGCGTAACAGGGAAGTTTGGCTACACCTTC
>TRBJ1-1|TRBV2|-|-
CASSEYTEAFF
TGTGCCAGCAGTGAATACACTGAAGCTTTCTTT
>TRBJ1-5|TRBV7-2|-|-
CASNIQGFPNQPQHF
TGTGCCAGCAACATACAGGGTTTCCCCAATCAGCCCCAGCATTTT
>TRBJ2-1|TRBV7-7|-|-
CASSSGTSNNEQFF
TGTGCCAGCAGCTCAGGGACGTCGAACAATGAGCAGTTCTTC
>TRBJ2-5|TRBV20-1|-|TRBD1
CSAARTGLETQYF
TGCAGTGCAGCCCGGACAGGGTTGGAGACCCAGTACTTC
>TRBJ2-7|TRBV19|many|TRBD1
CASSPGTGATYEQYF
TGTGCCAGTAGTCCCGGGACAGGGGCTACCTACGAGCAGTACTTC
>TRBJ2-7|TRBV10-1|once|TRBD1
CASSEPSRDRGRNEQYF
TGCGCCAGCAGTGAGCCTTCTCGGGACAGGGGGCGAAACGAGCAGTACTTC
>TRBJ2-7|TRBV15|-|-
CATSRFPDGSYEQYF
TGTGCCACCAGCAGATTTCCGGACGGATCCTACGAGCAGTACTTC
>TRBJ2-5|TRBV7-9|many|TRBD2
CASSTISGREETQYF
TGTGCCAGCAGCACCATTAGCGGGAGAGAAGAGACCCAGTACTTC
>TRBJ2-7|TRBV19|-|-
CASSITDDSYEQYF
TGTGCCAGTAGTATTACAGATGACTCCTACGAGCAGTACTTC
>TRBJ1-1|TRBV6-2/TRBV6-3|many|-
CASIWRQNTEAFF
TGTGCCAGCATTTGGCGGCAGAACACTGAAGCTTTCTTT
>TRBJ1-1|TRBV29-1|-|-
CSARKGSDTEAFF
TGCAGCGCCCGAAAGGGGTCGGACACTGAAGCTTTCTTT
>TRBJ2-7|TRBV24-1|once|-
CATSTGTPPYEQYF
TGTGCCACCAGTACCGGGACTCCTCCGTACGAGCAGTACTTC
>TRBJ1-1|TRBV20-1|-|TRBD1
CSARPGQGWSEAFF
TGCAGTGCTCGTCCGGGACAGGGATGGTCTGAAGCTTTCTTT
>TRBJ2-1|TRBV10-3|-|TRBD1
CAIRTGFGAYNEQFF
TGTGCCATCAGGACAGGGTTTGGGGCCTACAATGAGCAGTTCTTC
>TRBJ2-1|TRBV12-3/TRBV12-4|once|TRBD2
CASSSLVAGFYIEQFF
TGTGCCAGCAGTTCTCTTGTAGCGGGATTTTATATTGAGCAGTTCTTC
>TRBJ2-7|TRBV15|-|TRBD2
CATSRGTSGLYEQYF
TGTGCCACCAGCAGAGGGACTAGCGGACTCTACGAGCAGTACTTC
>TRBJ2-5|TRBV7-8|-|TRBD1
CASSPGQGGGTGETQYF
TGTGCCAGCAGCCCAGGACAGGGAGGAGGAACGGGAGAGACCCAGTACTTC